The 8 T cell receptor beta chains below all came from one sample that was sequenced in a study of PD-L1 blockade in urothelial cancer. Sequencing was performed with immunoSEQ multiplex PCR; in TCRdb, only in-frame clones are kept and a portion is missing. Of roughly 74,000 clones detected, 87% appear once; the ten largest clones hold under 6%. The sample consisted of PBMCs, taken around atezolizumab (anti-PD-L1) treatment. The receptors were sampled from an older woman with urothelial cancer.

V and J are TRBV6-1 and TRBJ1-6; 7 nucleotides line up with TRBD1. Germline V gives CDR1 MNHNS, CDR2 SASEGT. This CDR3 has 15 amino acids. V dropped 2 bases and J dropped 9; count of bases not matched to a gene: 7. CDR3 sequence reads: CASSEWGRGSSPLHF. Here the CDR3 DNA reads TGTGCCAGCAGTGAATGGGGCAGGGGGAGTTCACCCCTCCACTTT.

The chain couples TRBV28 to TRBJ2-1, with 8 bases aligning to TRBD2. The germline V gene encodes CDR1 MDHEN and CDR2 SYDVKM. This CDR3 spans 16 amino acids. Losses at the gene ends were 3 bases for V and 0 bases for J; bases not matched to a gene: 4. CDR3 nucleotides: TGTGCCAGCAGTTTTAGCGGGGTAAGCTCCTACAATGAGCAGTTCTTC. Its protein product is CASSFSGVSSYNEQFF.

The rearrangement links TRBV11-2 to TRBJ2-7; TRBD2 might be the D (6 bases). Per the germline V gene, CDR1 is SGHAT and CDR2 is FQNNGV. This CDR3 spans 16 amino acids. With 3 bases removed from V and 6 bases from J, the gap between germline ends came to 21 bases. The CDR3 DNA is TGTGCCAGCAGCTTTGACCGCGGGGAAGGGGCAGTCGAGCAGTACTTC. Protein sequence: CASSFDRGEGAVEQYF.

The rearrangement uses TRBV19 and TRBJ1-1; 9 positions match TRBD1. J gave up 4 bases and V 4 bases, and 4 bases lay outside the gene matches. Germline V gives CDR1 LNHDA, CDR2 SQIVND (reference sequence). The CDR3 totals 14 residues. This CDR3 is CASSRDRVSTEAFF. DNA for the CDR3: TGTGCCAGTAGTAGGGACAGGGTTAGCACTGAAGCTTTCTTT.

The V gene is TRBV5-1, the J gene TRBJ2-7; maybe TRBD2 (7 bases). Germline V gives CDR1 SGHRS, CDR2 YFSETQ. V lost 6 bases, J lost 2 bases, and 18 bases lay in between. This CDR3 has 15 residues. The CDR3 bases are TGCGCCAGCACCCTGGGGGGCGGGGGAACCTACGAGCAGTACTTC. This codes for CASTLGGGGTYEQYF.

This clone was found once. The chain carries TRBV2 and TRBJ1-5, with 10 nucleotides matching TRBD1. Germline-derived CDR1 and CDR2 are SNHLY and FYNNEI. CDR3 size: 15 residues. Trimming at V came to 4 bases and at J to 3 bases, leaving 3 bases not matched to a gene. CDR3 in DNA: TGTGCCAGCAGTGGGGGACAGGGGAACAATCAGCCCCAGCATTTT. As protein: CASSGGQGNNQPQHF.

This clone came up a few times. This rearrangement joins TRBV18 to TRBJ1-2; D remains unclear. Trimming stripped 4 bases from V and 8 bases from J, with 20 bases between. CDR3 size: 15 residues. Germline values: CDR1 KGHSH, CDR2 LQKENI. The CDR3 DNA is TGTGCCAGCTCACGGAGGACGGAAAGCGGGAGCGGCTACACCTTC. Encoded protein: CASSRRTESGSGYTF. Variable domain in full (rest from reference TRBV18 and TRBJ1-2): NAGVMQNPRHLVRRRGQEARLRCSPMKGHSHVYWYRQLPEEGLKFMVYLQKENIIDESGMPKERFSAEFPKEGPSILRIQQVVRGDSAAYFCASSRRTESGSGYTFGSGTRLTVV.

This chain's CDR3 is CASSSVTGSQETQYF. The CDR3 nucleotides read TGTGCCAGCAGCTCTGTGACAGGGTCCCAGGAGACCCAGTACTTC. V and J are TRBV11-2 and TRBJ2-5, with 7 nucleotides matching TRBD1. The CDR3 has 15 residues. With 4 bases clipped from V and 5 bases from J, the junction kept 10 bases outside the gene matches. Germline V gives CDR1 SGHAT, CDR2 FQNNGV.